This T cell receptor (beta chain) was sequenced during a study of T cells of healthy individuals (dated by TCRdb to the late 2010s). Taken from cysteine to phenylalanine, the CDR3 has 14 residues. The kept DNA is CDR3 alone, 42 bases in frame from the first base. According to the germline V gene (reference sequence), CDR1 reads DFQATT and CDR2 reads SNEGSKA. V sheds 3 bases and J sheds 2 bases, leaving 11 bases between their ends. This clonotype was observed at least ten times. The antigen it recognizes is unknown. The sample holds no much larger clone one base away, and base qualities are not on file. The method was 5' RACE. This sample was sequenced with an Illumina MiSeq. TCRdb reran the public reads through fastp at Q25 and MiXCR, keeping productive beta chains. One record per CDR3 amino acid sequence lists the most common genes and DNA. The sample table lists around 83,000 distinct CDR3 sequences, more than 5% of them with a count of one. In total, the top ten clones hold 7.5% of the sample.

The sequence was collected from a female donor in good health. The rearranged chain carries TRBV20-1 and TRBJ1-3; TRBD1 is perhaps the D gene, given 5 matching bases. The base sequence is TGCAGTGCTAGTGCAGGGAGGGCTGGAAACACCATATATTTT. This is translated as CSASAGRAGNTIYF.